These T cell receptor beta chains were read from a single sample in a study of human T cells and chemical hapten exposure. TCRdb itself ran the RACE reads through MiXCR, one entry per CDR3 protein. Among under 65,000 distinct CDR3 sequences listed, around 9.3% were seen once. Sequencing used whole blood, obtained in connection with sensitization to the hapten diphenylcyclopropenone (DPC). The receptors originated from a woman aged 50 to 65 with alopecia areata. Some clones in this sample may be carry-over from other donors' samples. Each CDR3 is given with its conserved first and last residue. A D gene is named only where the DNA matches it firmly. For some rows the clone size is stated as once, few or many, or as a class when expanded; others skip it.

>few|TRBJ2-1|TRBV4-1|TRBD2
TGCGCCAGCAGCCATTGGGGGAGGGGAGAGCAGTTCTTC
CASSHWGRGEQFF
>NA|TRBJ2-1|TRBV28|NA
TGTGCCAGCAGCCCCCAATCGGAGCAGTTCTTC
CASSPQSEQFF
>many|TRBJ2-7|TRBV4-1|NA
TGCGCCAGCAGCCAAGTACTAAGGGACAATCACAGGGAGCAGTACTTC
CASSQVLRDNHREQYF
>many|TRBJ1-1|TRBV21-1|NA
TGTGCCAGCAGCTTGCATGAGGACAGGGAAGAGGAGACTGAAGCTTTCTTT
CASSLHEDREEETEAFF
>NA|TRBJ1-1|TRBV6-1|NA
TGTGCCAGCAGTGACAGTTACAACACTGAAGCTTTCTTT
CASSDSYNTEAFF
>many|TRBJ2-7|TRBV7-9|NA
TGTGCCAGCAGCTCGGACGACTACGAGCAGTACTTC
CASSSDDYEQYF
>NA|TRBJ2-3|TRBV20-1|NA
TGCAGTGCTAGAGTACCCACAGATACGCAGTATTTT
CSARVPTDTQYF
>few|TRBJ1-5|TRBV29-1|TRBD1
TGCAGCGTAGCCCTCGGACAGGGCAATCAGCCCCAGCATTTT
CSVALGQGNQPQHF
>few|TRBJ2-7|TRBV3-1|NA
TGTGCCAGCAGCCAAGAAAGAGCTATTAGATCCTACGAGCAGTACTTC
CASSQERAIRSYEQYF
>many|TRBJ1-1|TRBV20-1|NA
TGCAGTGCCAGGGTCGTGGGGGCGAACACTGAAGCTTTCTTT
CSARVVGANTEAFF
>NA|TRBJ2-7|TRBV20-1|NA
TGCAGTGCGCCACTTATGGACCGAAAGGGCGAGCAGTACTTC
CSAPLMDRKGEQYF
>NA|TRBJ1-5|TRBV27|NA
TGTGCCAGCAGTCCCCTTACCGAAAACAGAGTTAATCAGCCCCAGCATTTT
CASSPLTENRVNQPQHF
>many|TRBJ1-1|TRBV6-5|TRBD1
TGTGCCAGCAGATTAACAGGGGTAACTGAAGCTTTCTTT
CASRLTGVTEAFF
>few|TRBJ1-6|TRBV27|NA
TGTGCCAGCAGTACCGGGACCTATAATTCACCCCTCCACTTT
CASSTGTYNSPLHF
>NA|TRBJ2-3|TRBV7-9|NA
TGTGCCAGCAGCCTCAGGAAGGCTAGCACAGATACGCAGTATTTT
CASSLRKASTDTQYF
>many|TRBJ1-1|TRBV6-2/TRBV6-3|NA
TGTGCCAGCAAGATGAACACTGAAGCTTTCTTT
CASKMNTEAFF
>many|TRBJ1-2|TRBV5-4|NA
TGTGCCAGCAACCCGACAGGAAACTATGGCTACACCTTC
CASNPTGNYGYTF
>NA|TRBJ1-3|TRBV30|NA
TGTGCCTGGGGTTTGAGCTCTGGAAACACCATATATTTT
CAWGLSSGNTIYF
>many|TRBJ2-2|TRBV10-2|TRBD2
TGCGCCAGCAGGGTGGGACTAGGTTTCCCCGGGGAGCTGTTTTTT
CASRVGLGFPGELFF
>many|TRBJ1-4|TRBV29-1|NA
TGCAGCGTTGAGCCGGCTGGAACAAATACGGGGGAAAAACTGTTTTTT
CSVEPAGTNTGEKLFF
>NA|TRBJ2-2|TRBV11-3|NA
TGTGCCAGCAGCTTAAATAGGGGCGGCGGGGAGCTGTTTTTT
CASSLNRGGGELFF
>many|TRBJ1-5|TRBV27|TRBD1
TGTGCCAGCAGTCCAGCGGGACAGGGCCGCAATCAGCCCCAGCATTTT
CASSPAGQGRNQPQHF
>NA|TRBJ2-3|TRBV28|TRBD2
TGTGCCAGCAGTCATCTAGCGGGAATCACAGATACGCAGTATTTT
CASSHLAGITDTQYF
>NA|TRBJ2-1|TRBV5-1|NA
TGCGCCAGCAGCTTGGGCCACCGGGACCCTGGGGTCAATGAGCAGTTCTTC
CASSLGHRDPGVNEQFF
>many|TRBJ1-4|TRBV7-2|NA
TGTGCCAGCAGCTTAATAAATGAAAAACTGTTTTTT
CASSLINEKLFF
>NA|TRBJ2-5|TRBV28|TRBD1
TGTGCCAGCAGTCCGCCGGGACAGCAAGAGACCCAGTACTTC
CASSPPGQQETQYF
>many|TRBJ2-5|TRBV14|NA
TGTGCCAGCAGCCAGCGGGATTTCACCTCACGGTTCCAGTACTTC
CASSQRDFTSRFQYF
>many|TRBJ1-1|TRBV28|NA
TGTGCCAGCAGTTTCTTGTCTACCGGGGACACTGAAGCTTTCTTT
CASSFLSTGDTEAFF
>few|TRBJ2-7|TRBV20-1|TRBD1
TGCAGTGGGCCGGGACAGGGGGCGCTTGAGCAGTACTTC
CSGPGQGALEQYF
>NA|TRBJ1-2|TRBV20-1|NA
TGCAGTGCTCACGCCCAAACCTATGGCTACACCTTC
CSAHAQTYGYTF
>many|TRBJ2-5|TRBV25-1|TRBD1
TGTGCCAGCACCCCCGACAGGGAGTCAGAGACCCAGTACTTC
CASTPDRESETQYF
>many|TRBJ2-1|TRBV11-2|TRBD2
TGTGCCAGCAGCGTCGGGACTAGCGGGTACAATGAGCAGTTCTTC
CASSVGTSGYNEQFF
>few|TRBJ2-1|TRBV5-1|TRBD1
TGCGCCAGCAGCGGAGGACAGGGTGGATGGGATGAGCAGTTCTTC
CASSGGQGGWDEQFF
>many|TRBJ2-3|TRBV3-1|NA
TGTGCCAGCAGCCAAGAGGTGTGGAGTAGGAGGTCCGCAGATACGCAGTATTTT
CASSQEVWSRRSADTQYF
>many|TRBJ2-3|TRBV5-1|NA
TGCGCCAGCAGCTTGACTGATACGCAGTATTTT
CASSLTDTQYF
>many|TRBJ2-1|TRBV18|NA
TGTGCCAGCTCACCACCGGACGCTTACAATGAGCAGTTCTTC
CASSPPDAYNEQFF
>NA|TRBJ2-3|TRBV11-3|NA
TGTGCCAGCAGCTTAGAGGCGGCAGATACGCAGTATTTT
CASSLEAADTQYF
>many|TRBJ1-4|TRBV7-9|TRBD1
TGTGCCAGCAGCTTAGCCGTGACAGGGGACGAAAAACTGTTTTTT
CASSLAVTGDEKLFF
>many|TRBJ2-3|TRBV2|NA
TGTGCCAGCAATAGGCAGGGGGGCCTCACAGATACGCAGTATTTT
CASNRQGGLTDTQYF
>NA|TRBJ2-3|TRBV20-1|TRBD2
TGCAGTGCAAACTCGCCTAGCGGGAGGACAGATACGCAGTATTTT
CSANSPSGRTDTQYF
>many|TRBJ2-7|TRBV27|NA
TGTGCCAGCAGAGGGGTAGTCGGCTCCTACGAGCAGTACTTC
CASRGVVGSYEQYF
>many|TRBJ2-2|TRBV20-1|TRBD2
TGCAGTGCTAATGTAGCGGGAGGGCGCACCGGGGAGCTGTTTTTT
CSANVAGGRTGELFF
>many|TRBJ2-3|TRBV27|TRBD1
TGTGCCAGCAGTCTCAGGGGGCTGGGCACAGATACGCAGTATTTT
CASSLRGLGTDTQYF
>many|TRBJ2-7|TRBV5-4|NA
TGTGCCAGCAGCCAAAGTTTTAGGGAGCAGTACTTC
CASSQSFREQYF
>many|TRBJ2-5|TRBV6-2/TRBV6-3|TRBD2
TGTGCCAGCAGTTACTCGGCTAGCGGACCGGCAAAGACCCAGTACTTC
CASSYSASGPAKTQYF
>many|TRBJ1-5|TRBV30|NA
TGTGCCTGGAGAGACAGCCCATATAGCAATCAGCCCCAGCATTTT
CAWRDSPYSNQPQHF
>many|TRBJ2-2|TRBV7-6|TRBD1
TGTGCCAGCAGCTTAGGTGGGACAGGGACCACCGGGGAGCTGTTTTTT
CASSLGGTGTTGELFF
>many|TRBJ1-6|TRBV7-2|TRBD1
TGTGCCAGCAGCTTCGGACAGGGAGGTTCACCCCTCCACTTT
CASSFGQGGSPLHF
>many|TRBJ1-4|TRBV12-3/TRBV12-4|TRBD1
TGTGCCAGCAGTCAGGACAGGAGTAATGAAAAACTGTTTTTT
CASSQDRSNEKLFF
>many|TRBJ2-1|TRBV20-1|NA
TGCAGTGCTAGGGTCGTAGCAGGGACCGGTGAGCAGTTCTTC
CSARVVAGTGEQFF
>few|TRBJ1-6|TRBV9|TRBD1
TGTGCCAGCAGTTCTCGGACAGGCGATAATTCACCCCTCCACTTT
CASSSRTGDNSPLHF
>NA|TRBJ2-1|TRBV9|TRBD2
TGTGCCAGCAGCCCCCAGCCCCGAGCTAGCGGGAACAATGAGCAGTTCTTC
CASSPQPRASGNNEQFF
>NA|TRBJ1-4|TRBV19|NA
TGTGCCAGTAGCGCTACTCGGGATGAAAAACTGTTTTTT
CASSATRDEKLFF
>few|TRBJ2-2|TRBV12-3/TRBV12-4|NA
TGTGCCAGCAGCCCACAGCTTCTAAACACCGGGGAGCTGTTTTTT
CASSPQLLNTGELFF
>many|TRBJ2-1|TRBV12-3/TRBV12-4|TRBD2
TGTGCCAGCAGTTTAAAGGGACTAGCGGCCAACTACAATGAGCAGTTCTTC
CASSLKGLAANYNEQFF
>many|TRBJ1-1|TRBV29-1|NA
TGCAGCGTTGTGGGCACGGTCAATAGTAACACTGAAGCTTTCTTT
CSVVGTVNSNTEAFF
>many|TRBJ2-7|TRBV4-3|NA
TGCGCCAGCAGCCAAGATATTGTCGCCGAGCAGTACTTC
CASSQDIVAEQYF
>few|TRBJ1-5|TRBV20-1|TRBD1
TGCAGTGCTAGAGACCCCATGGACAGGGTCGGAGCCCAGCATTTT
CSARDPMDRVGAQHF
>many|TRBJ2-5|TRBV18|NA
TGTGCCAGCTCACGGGACCAACCAAAACAAGAGACCCAGTACTTC
CASSRDQPKQETQYF